This TCR beta chain is from a study of early T cells in non-severe SARS-CoV-2 infection. Looking at the study overall: Sequencing used unsorted whole-blood bulk RNA, so chains lack pairing. Study findings and constraints: CD4 and private specificities were missed by VDJdb matching, which favored anti-spike CD8 responses.

Unique molecular identifiers were attached to individual cDNA molecules. Each CDR3 protein gets one entry after TCRdb re-called the 5' RACE reads with MiXCR. This sample has 75,000 to 90,000 distinct CDR3 sequences; around 9.3% occur once, and the top ten carry 7% to 9%. With V trimmed by 6 bases and J by 0 bases, 7 bases remained unmatched. The CDR3 is 16 amino acids. This clonotype was found many times. What it binds is unknown. V usage is TRBV12-3 or TRBV12-4 and J usage is TRBJ1-5; 8 bases align to TRBD1. The receptor was derived from an adult who was a healthcare worker with PCR-confirmed SARS-CoV-2 infection or an uninfected control (not recorded which). This specimen consisted of whole blood, obtained at baseline. This CDR3 reads CASRRTGLYSNQPQHF. CDR3 sequence (DNA): TGTGCCAGCAGAAGGACAGGGCTTTATAGCAATCAGCCCCAGCATTTT.